What follows are 8 T cell receptor beta chains derived from one specimen sequenced in a study of CD8 T cells in ankylosing spondylitis. TCRdb re-derived calls from the 5' RACE reads in MiXCR, one entry per CDR3 protein. The sample gives around 250,000 distinct CDR3 sequences, about 10% of which show up once; roughly 6.8% is in the top ten. Sequencing input: blood, either unsorted or a sorted T cell fraction (not recorded which). All receptors derive from a male donor with ankylosing spondylitis or in good health (not recorded which).

This clonotype came up a few times. The chain's CDR3 is CASSYTGTQHNSPLHF. The CDR3 DNA follows: TGTGCCAGCAGTTACACCGGGACACAACATAATTCACCCCTCCACTTT. V and J are TRBV6-5 and TRBJ1-6; D may be TRBD1 (6 bases). Germline V gene sequence: CDR1 MNHEY, CDR2 SVGAGI. The CDR3 length is 16 residues. Trimming removed 2 bases at V and 5 bases at J, with 13 bases between.

This clonotype appeared many times. The chain is built from TRBV29-1 and TRBJ2-3, with D unclear. V was cut by 1 base and J by 2 bases, with 7 bases left in between. This CDR3 spans 13 amino acids. CDR1 is SQVTM, CDR2 ANQGSEA, per germline. The chain's CDR3 is CSVEASPTDTQYF. In DNA, the CDR3 is TGCAGCGTTGAAGCAAGTCCCACAGATACGCAGTATTTT.

The sample holds many counts of this clonotype. The CDR3 nucleotides are TGCGCCAGCAGGCCAACTAACACCGGGGAGCTGTTTTTT. This codes for CASRPTNTGELFF. V gene TRBV5-1 combines with J gene TRBJ2-2; D is uncertain. Looked up from germline, CDR1 is SGHRS and CDR2 is YFSETQ. Trimming took 5 bases from V and 2 from J, leaving 7 bases between them. The CDR3 runs 13 residues.

The table lists this clonotype with many counts. J is TRBJ2-3 and V is TRBV6-5; 9 positions agree with TRBD2. The CDR3 consists of 15 residues. Trimming removed 1 base from V and 6 bases from J; junction bases left unmatched: 5. Per germline, CDR1 MNHEY and CDR2 SVGAGI. The CDR3 DNA is TGTGCCAGCAGTTACTTGCGGGGGGGGACGGATACGCAGTATTTT. Its protein is CASSYLRGGTDTQYF.

This clonotype has a count of ten or more. The chain employs TRBV5-1 and TRBJ2-3, with 8 bases aligning to TRBD2. V gave up 0 bases and J gave up 0 bases; unmatched junction bases: 6. Per the germline V gene, CDR1 is SGHRS and CDR2 is YFSETQ. This CDR3 spans 17 amino acids. CDR3 nucleotides: TGCGCCAGCAGCTTGGTAGGCGGGGGGCTTAGCACAGATACGCAGTATTTT. It yields the protein CASSLVGGGLSTDTQYF. Drawing the rest from reference TRBV5-1 and TRBJ2-3, the complete variable domain is KAGVTQTPRYLIKTRGQQVTLSCSPISGHRSVSWYQQTPGQGLQFLFEYFSETQRNKGNFPGRFSGRQFSNSRSEMNVSTLELGDSALYLCASSLVGGGLSTDTQYFGPGTRLTVL.

This clonotype was counted ten times or more. The chain joins TRBV7-2 to TRBJ1-6; D not resolved. The CDR3 sequence is 12 residues long. The germline CDR1 and CDR2 sequences are SGHTA and FQGNSA. V was pared by 3 bases and J by 6 bases, with 3 bases between. CDR3 DNA sequence: TGTGCCAGCAGCTTTATTAATTCACCCCTCCACTTT. Residues: CASSFINSPLHF.

Many counts were recorded for this clonotype. The rearrangement joins TRBV25-1 to TRBJ2-3, with D hard to call. V shed 2 bases and J shed 0 bases, with 6 bases lying between them. CDR3 length: 14 residues. Germline V gene data show CDR1 as MGHDK and CDR2 as SYGVNS. Here the CDR3 DNA reads TGTGCCAGCAGTGAAAAAGGGAGCACAGATACGCAGTATTTT. Residues: CASSEKGSTDTQYF.

The J gene is TRBJ2-5, the V gene TRBV27; 8 bases match TRBD2. CDR1 MNHEY and CDR2 SMNVEV come from the germline V gene (reference sequence). Unmatched junction bases numbered 7, after V lost 2 bases and J lost 5 bases. The CDR3 runs to 15 residues. CDR3 bases: TGTGCCAGCAGTTTACAAGCGGGGGCCGGGGAGACCCAGTACTTC. It is translated as CASSLQAGAGETQYF.